This TCR beta chain was sequenced in a study of blood T cell repertoires in COVID-19. The CDR3 has 13 residues. The ends lost 6 bases at V and 6 bases at J; junction bases unmatched: 4. Germline assignment: CDR1 SNHLY and CDR2 FYNNEI. This clone was recorded once. Adults between roughly 18 and 90 years of age took part from under 25 US areas. Within 2 weeks of study entry, exposed participants had contacted a PCR-confirmed or clinician-diagnosed COVID-19 case. Original methodology: From reference gene primer amplification, estimates of nucleated cell counts were derived. Produced via immunoSEQ multiplex PCR; TCRdb's table is partial and in-frame only. V and J calls and clone size come straight from that table; D and trimming were deduced from the DNA. The sample consists of around 170,000 clones, approximately 80% of them appearing once.

This sequence originates from a man in his fifties or sixties who had been exposed to COVID-19. J is TRBJ1-1 and V is TRBV2, with 10 bases aligning to TRBD1. Source material: PBMCs or T cells enriched from blood (not recorded which). DNA for the CDR3: TGTGCCAGCAGGGACAGGGGGTACGCTGAAGCTTTCTTT. Translated, it gives CASRDRGYAEAFF.